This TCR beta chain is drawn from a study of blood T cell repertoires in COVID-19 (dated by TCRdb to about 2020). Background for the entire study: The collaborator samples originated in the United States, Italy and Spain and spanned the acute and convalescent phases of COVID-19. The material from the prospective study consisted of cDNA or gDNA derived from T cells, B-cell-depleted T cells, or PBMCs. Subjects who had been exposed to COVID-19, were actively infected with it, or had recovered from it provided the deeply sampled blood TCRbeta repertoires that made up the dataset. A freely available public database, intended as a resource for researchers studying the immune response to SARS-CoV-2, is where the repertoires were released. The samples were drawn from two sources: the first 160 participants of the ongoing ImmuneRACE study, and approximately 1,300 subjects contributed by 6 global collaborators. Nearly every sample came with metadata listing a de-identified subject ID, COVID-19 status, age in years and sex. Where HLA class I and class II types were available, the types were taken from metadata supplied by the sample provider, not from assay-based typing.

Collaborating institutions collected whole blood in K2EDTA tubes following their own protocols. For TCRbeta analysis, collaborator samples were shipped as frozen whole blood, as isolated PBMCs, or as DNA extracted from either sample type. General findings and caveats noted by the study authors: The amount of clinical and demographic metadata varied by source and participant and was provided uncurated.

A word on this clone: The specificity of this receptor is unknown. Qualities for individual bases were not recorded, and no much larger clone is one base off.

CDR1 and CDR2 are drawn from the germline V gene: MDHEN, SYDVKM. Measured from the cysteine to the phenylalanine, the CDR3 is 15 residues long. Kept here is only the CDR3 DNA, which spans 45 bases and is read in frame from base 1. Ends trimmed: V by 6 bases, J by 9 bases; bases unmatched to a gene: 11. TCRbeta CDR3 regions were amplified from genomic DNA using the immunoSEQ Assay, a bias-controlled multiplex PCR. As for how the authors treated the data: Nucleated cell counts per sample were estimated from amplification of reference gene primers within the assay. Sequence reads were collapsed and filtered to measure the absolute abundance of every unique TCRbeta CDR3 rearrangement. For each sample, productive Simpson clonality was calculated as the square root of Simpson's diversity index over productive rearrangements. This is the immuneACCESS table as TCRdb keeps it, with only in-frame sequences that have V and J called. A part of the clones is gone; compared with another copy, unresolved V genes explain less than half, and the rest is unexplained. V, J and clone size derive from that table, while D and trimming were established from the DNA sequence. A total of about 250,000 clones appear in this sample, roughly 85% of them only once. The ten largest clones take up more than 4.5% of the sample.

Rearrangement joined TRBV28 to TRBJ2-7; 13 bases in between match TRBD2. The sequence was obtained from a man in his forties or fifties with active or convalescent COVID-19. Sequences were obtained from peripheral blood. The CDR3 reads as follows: CASRSPGLAGFVQYF. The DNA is TGTGCCAGCAGGTCTCCGGGACTAGCGGGATTCGTGCAGTACTTC.